This T cell receptor beta chain was recorded in a study of chemoradiotherapy in HPV16-positive cancers. Looking at the study overall: Candidate HPV-specific T-cell clones and common TCR motifs came from functional assays in two HPV16-positive patients.

Here immunoSEQ multiplex PCR was the method, and the copy in TCRdb shows in-frame clones only, minus some. The profile covers 1,000 to 1,500 clones, with around nine tenths appearing a single time and roughly 6.5% taken by the ten largest. There are 15 residues in the CDR3. V gave up 0 bases and J gave up 5 bases, with 13 bases separating them. Germline CDR1 and CDR2: SGHKS and YYEKEE (reference sequence). Study-wide results and limits: During treatment, candidate HPV-specific clones and E7-related motifs expanded in tumor.

As regards this clone: Its specificity is not known.

The clonotype originates from a human donor with HPV-associated anogenital cancer. V and J are TRBV5-5 and TRBJ2-3, with D perhaps matching TRBD1 (5 bases). The sample here was tumor tissue, taken from a patient who underwent chemoradiotherapy. The CDR3 bases are TGTGCCAGCAGCTTGGTTCAGGGATCGGTAGATACGCAGTATTTT. The encoded protein is CASSLVQGSVDTQYF.